This TCR beta chain derives from a study of metastatic and nonmetastatic thyroid tumors. Study-level background: Where malignant and benign thyroid patients were concerned, repertoires were compared across blood and tumor or nodule tissue. Study conclusions and caveats: Reported TCR beta diversity, measured in blood and tumor, was significantly higher for malignant thyroid tumors than for benign nodules.

Each patient came to thyroid surgery without any prior treatment (of any kind). Authors' processing steps: The study took CDR3 differences across clinicopathological groups and made a distant-metastasis classifier for papillary thyroid cancer from them. TCRdb re-processed the PCR reads through MiXCR. The V and J calls here are based on TCRdb, not the publication. The data show about 34,000 clones, with less than 40% seen just once and roughly 23% held by the top ten. Germline CDR1 and CDR2: SGHRS and YFSETQ. The CDR3 is 15 amino acids. Trimming pared 0 bases from V and 8 bases from J, leaving 12 bases between. As concerns this clone: The target antigen is unknown.

This receptor was identified in a female donor with papillary thyroid cancer or a benign thyroid nodule (not recorded which). Some clones in this sample may be carry-over from other donors' samples. V and J are TRBV5-1 and TRBJ1-6; TRBD1 is a possible D gene (6 bases). Sample: tumor tissue. CDR3 in DNA: TGCGCCAGCAGCTTGGTGGTGGGGGCGGATTCACCCCTCCACTTT. This codes for CASSLVVGADSPLHF.